This is a list of T cell receptor beta chains from one sample in a study of T-cell reconstitution after alpha-beta-depleted transplantation in children. TCRdb reprocessed the PCR reads with MiXCR, giving one entry per CDR3 protein. The data contain around 600,000 distinct CDR3 sequences, roughly a tenth of them singletons. The sequencing here drew on PBMCs from the stem cell graft donor, taken from the stem cell graft. These receptors came from a human donor who donated a stem cell graft to a child with acute myeloid leukemia. Each CDR3 is given with its conserved first and last residue. Each record gives: V gene, clone size, D gene, J gene, CDR3 protein, CDR3 DNA. A D gene is named only where the DNA matches it firmly. Size is stated for part of the rows, as once, few or many counts, or as a class when the clone is expanded.

v_gene: TRBV29-1
abundance: few
d_gene: TRBD1
j_gene: TRBJ2-7
CDR3aa: CSVQDRVYEQYF
CDR3nt: TGCAGCGTCCAGGACAGGGTCTACGAGCAGTACTTC

v_gene: TRBV12-3/TRBV12-4
abundance: many
d_gene: .
j_gene: TRBJ2-7
CDR3aa: CASSDYAGAEQYF
CDR3nt: TGTGCCAGCAGTGATTATGCCGGGGCCGAGCAGTACTTC

v_gene: TRBV6-5
abundance: few
d_gene: .
j_gene: TRBJ2-7
CDR3aa: CASRTGSQSREQYF
CDR3nt: TGTGCCAGCAGAACCGGGTCCCAAAGTAGGGAGCAGTACTTC

v_gene: TRBV7-2
abundance: many
d_gene: TRBD1
j_gene: TRBJ1-5
CDR3aa: CASSFTGGSQPQHF
CDR3nt: TGTGCCAGCAGCTTTACAGGGGGCAGCCAGCCCCAGCATTTT

v_gene: TRBV20-1
abundance: many
d_gene: TRBD2
j_gene: TRBJ2-1
CDR3aa: CSARPAGGSYNEQFF
CDR3nt: TGCAGTGCTAGACCTGCGGGAGGCTCCTACAATGAGCAGTTCTTC

v_gene: TRBV7-3
abundance: many
d_gene: TRBD1
j_gene: TRBJ2-2
CDR3aa: CASSLSGGASTGELFF
CDR3nt: TGTGCCAGCAGCTTATCAGGGGGCGCGAGCACCGGGGAGCTGTTTTTT

v_gene: TRBV12-3/TRBV12-4
abundance: .
d_gene: .
j_gene: TRBJ2-2
CDR3aa: CASPSLGGNTGELFF
CDR3nt: TGTGCCAGCCCATCTCTAGGAGGGAACACCGGGGAGCTGTTTTTT

v_gene: TRBV3-1
abundance: once
d_gene: TRBD2
j_gene: TRBJ2-7
CDR3aa: CACSQDGLAGGPNRAEQYF
CDR3nt: TGTGCCTGCTCCCAAGATGGCCTAGCGGGAGGGCCAAACAGGGCCGAGCAGTACTTC

v_gene: TRBV6-1
abundance: few
d_gene: .
j_gene: TRBJ2-2
CDR3aa: CASTKEEGNTGELFF
CDR3nt: TGTGCCAGCACCAAGGAAGAGGGGAACACCGGGGAGCTGTTTTTT

v_gene: TRBV20-1
abundance: few
d_gene: TRBD2
j_gene: TRBJ2-7
CDR3aa: CSARDRMGTSGIYEQYF
CDR3nt: TGCAGTGCTAGAGATCGAATGGGGACTAGCGGGATCTACGAGCAGTACTTC

v_gene: TRBV6-2/TRBV6-3
abundance: many
d_gene: .
j_gene: TRBJ2-1
CDR3aa: CASSYRGSVYNEQFF
CDR3nt: TGTGCCAGCAGTTATAGGGGATCTGTCTACAATGAGCAGTTCTTC

v_gene: TRBV20-1
abundance: many
d_gene: TRBD2
j_gene: TRBJ2-1
CDR3aa: CSATSGRANEQFF
CDR3nt: TGCAGTGCGACTAGCGGGAGGGCCAATGAGCAGTTCTTC

v_gene: TRBV6-1
abundance: many
d_gene: TRBD2
j_gene: TRBJ2-3
CDR3aa: CASSRLLADTDTQYF
CDR3nt: TGTGCCAGCAGCCGCCTACTAGCGGACACAGATACGCAGTATTTT

v_gene: TRBV20-1
abundance: few
d_gene: .
j_gene: TRBJ1-5
CDR3aa: CSASDPRDRSQPQHF
CDR3nt: TGCAGTGCTAGCGACCCCCGGGACCGAAGTCAGCCCCAGCATTTT

v_gene: TRBV15
abundance: few
d_gene: TRBD2
j_gene: TRBJ2-2
CDR3aa: CATSRGPGTSGTGRTGELFF
CDR3nt: TGTGCCACCAGCAGAGGTCCCGGGACTAGCGGGACCGGGCGGACCGGGGAGCTGTTTTTT

v_gene: TRBV29-1
abundance: .
d_gene: TRBD2
j_gene: TRBJ2-3
CDR3aa: CSVWTSIDTQYF
CDR3nt: TGCAGCGTCTGGACTAGCATAGATACGCAGTATTTT

v_gene: TRBV7-7
abundance: .
d_gene: TRBD2
j_gene: TRBJ2-5
CDR3aa: CASSSMTSGRGETQYF
CDR3nt: TGTGCTAGCAGCTCGATGACTAGCGGGAGGGGAGAGACCCAGTACTTC

v_gene: TRBV7-9
abundance: .
d_gene: TRBD1
j_gene: TRBJ1-4
CDR3aa: CASSLGQGFEKLFF
CDR3nt: TGTGCCAGCAGCTTAGGACAGGGTTTTGAAAAACTGTTTTTT

v_gene: TRBV20-1
abundance: few
d_gene: TRBD1
j_gene: TRBJ1-1
CDR3aa: CSARDRDRQGLRAEAFF
CDR3nt: TGCAGTGCTAGAGATCGGGACCGACAGGGGCTTAGGGCTGAAGCTTTCTTT

v_gene: TRBV7-3
abundance: many
d_gene: .
j_gene: TRBJ2-1
CDR3aa: CASSLDLGSGTYNEQFF
CDR3nt: TGTGCCAGCAGCTTGGATTTAGGGAGTGGGACCTACAATGAGCAGTTCTTC

v_gene: TRBV28
abundance: many
d_gene: TRBD2
j_gene: TRBJ2-3
CDR3aa: CASSLRGGSSDTQYF
CDR3nt: TGTGCCAGCAGTTTAAGAGGCGGGAGTTCGGATACGCAGTATTTT

v_gene: TRBV5-5
abundance: few
d_gene: .
j_gene: TRBJ1-3
CDR3aa: CASSLGPPSSGNTIYF
CDR3nt: TGTGCCAGCAGCTTGGGACCGCCGAGCTCTGGAAACACCATATATTTT

v_gene: TRBV20-1
abundance: many
d_gene: .
j_gene: TRBJ1-4
CDR3aa: CSASRGPQGKLFF
CDR3nt: TGCAGTGCTAGCCGTGGGCCGCAAGGGAAACTGTTTTTT

v_gene: TRBV1
abundance: .
d_gene: .
j_gene: TRBJ2-2
CDR3aa: CTSSGVRTYFGELFF
CDR3nt: TGCACCAGCAGCGGCGTACGGACGTATTTCGGGGAGCTGTTTTTT